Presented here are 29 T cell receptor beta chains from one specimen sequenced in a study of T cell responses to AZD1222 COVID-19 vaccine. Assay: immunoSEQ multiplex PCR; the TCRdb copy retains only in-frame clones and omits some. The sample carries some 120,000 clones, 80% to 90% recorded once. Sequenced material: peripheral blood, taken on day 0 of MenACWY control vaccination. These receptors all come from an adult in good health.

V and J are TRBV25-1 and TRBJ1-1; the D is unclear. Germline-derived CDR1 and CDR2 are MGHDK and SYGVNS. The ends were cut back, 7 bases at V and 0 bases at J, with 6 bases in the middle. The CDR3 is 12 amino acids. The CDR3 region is CASTNMNTEAFF. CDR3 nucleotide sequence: TGTGCCAGCACGAACATGAACACTGAAGCTTTCTTT.

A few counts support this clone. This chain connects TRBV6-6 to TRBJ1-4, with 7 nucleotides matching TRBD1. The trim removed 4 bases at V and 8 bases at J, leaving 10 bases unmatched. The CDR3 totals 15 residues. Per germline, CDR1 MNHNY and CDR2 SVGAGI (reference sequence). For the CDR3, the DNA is TGTGCCAGCAGTTCCCTGGAGGGGGCGCGAGAAAAACTGTTTTTT. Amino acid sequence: CASSSLEGAREKLFF.

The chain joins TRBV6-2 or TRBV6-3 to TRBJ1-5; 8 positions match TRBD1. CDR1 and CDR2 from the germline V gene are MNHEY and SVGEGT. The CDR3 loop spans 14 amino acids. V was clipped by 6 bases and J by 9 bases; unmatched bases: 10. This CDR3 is CASSRTGTQMPQHF. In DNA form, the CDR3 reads TGTGCCAGCAGCCGGACAGGGACCCAGATGCCCCAGCATTTT.

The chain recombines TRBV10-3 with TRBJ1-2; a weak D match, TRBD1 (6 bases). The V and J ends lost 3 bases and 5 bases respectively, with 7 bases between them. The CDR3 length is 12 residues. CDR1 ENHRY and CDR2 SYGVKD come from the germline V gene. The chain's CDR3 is CAISDQGYGYTF. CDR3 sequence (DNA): TGTGCCATCAGTGACCAGGGGTATGGCTACACCTTC.

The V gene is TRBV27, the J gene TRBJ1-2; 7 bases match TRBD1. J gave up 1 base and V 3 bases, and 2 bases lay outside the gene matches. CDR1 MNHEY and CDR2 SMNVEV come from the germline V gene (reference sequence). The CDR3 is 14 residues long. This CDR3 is CASSFRQGNYGYTF. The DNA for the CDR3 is TGTGCCAGCAGTTTCCGACAGGGTAACTATGGCTACACCTTC.

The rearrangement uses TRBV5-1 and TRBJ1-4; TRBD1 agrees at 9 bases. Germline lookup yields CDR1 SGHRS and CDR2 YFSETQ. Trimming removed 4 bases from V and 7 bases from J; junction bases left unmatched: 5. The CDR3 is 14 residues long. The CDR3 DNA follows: TGCGCCAGCAGCACCGGGACAGGGTTTGAAAAACTGTTTTTT. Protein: CASSTGTGFEKLFF.

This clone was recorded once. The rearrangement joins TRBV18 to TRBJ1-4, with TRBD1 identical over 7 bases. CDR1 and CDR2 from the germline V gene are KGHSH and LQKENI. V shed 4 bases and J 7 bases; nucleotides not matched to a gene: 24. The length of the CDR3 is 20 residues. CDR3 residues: CASSRNLIGQVEGDGEKLFF. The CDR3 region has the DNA TGTGCCAGCTCACGAAATCTTATAGGACAGGTTGAAGGAGATGGTGAAAAACTGTTTTTT.

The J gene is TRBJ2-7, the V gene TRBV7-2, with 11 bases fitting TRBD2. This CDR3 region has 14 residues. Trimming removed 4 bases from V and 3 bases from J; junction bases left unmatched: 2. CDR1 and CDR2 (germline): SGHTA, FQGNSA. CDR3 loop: CASSSGTSGYEQYF. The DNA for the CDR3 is TGTGCCAGCAGCTCGGGGACTAGCGGCTACGAGCAGTACTTC.

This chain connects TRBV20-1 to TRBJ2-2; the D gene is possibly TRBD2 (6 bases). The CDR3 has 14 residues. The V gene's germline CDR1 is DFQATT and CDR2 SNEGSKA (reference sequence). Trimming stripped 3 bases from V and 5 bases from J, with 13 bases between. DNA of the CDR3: TGCAGTGCTAGTACACTAGCCGGGACCGGGGAGCTGTTTTTT. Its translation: CSASTLAGTGELFF.

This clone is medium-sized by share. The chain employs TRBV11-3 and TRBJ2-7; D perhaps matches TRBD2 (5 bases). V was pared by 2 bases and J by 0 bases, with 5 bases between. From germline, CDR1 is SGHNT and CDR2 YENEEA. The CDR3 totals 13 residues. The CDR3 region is CASSLTSSYEQYF. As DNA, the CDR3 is TGTGCCAGCAGCTTAACTAGCTCCTACGAGCAGTACTTC.

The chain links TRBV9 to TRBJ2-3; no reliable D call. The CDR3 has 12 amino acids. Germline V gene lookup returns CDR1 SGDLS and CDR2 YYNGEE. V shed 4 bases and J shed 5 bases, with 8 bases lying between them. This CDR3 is CASSLLGDTQYF. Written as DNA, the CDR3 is TGTGCCAGCAGCTTATTAGGAGATACGCAGTATTTT. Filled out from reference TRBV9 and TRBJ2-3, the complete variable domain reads DSGVTQTPKHLITATGQRVTLRCSPRSGDLSVYWYQQSLDQGLQFLIQYYNGEERAKGNILERFSAQQFPDLHSELNLSSLELGDSALYFCASSLLGDTQYFGPGTRLTVL.

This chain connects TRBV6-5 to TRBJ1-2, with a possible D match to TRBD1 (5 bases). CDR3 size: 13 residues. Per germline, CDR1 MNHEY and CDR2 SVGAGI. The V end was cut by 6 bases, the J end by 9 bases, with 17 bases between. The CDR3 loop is CASSPGHPGSYTF. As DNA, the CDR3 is TGTGCCAGCAGCCCCGGACACCCTGGAAGCTACACCTTC.

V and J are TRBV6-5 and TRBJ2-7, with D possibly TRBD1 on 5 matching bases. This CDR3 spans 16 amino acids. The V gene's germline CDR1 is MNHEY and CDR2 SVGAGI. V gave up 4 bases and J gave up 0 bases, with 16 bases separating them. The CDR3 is CASSSGHNTISYEQYF. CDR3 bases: TGTGCCAGCAGTTCTGGACACAACACCATCTCCTACGAGCAGTACTTC.

Here the CDR3 reads CASSQETDSYEQYF. The CDR3 nucleotides are TGCGCCAGCAGCCAGGAGACTGACTCCTACGAGCAGTACTTC. This chain connects TRBV4-1 to TRBJ2-7; D not resolved. Germline CDR1 is MGHRA and CDR2 is YSYEKL. The CDR3 runs to 14 residues. V was cut by 3 bases and J by 0 bases, with 9 bases left in between.

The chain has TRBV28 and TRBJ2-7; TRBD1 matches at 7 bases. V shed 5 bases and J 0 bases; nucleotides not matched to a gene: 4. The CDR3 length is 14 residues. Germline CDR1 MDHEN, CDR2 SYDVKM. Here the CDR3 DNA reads TGTGCCAGCAGTCCCGGGACAGTCTCCTACGAGCAGTACTTC. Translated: CASSPGTVSYEQYF. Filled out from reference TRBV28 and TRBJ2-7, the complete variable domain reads DVKVTQSSRYLVKRTGEKVFLECVQDMDHENMFWYRQDPGLGLRLIYFSYDVKMKEKGDIPEGYSVSREKKERFSLILESASTNQTSMYLCASSPGTVSYEQYFGPGTRLTVT.

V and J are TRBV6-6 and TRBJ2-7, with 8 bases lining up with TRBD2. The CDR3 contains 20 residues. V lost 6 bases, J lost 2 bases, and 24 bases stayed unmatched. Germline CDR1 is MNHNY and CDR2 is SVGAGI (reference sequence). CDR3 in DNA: TGTGCCAGCAGCACACCGGGACTAGTACCCGATTTTTGGGGAACCTACGAGCAGTACTTC. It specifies CASSTPGLVPDFWGTYEQYF.

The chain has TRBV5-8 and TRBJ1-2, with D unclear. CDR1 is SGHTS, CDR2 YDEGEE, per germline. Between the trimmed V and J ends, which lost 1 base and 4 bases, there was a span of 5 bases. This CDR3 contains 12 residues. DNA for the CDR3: TGTGCCAGCAGCTTGTACCTCTATGGCTACACCTTC. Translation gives CASSLYLYGYTF.

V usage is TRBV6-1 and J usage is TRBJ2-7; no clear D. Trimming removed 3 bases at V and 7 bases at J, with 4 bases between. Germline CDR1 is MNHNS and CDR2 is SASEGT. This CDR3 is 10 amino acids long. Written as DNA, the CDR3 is TGTGCCAGCAGTGAGATTGAGCAGTACTTC. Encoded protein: CASSEIEQYF.

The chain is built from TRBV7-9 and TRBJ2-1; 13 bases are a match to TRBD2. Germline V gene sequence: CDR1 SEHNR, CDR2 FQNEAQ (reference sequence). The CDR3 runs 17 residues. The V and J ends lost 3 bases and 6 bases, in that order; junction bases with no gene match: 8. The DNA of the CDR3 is TGTGCCAGCAGCTTGGGACTAGCGGGATACGATCTCAATGAGCAGTTCTTC. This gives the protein CASSLGLAGYDLNEQFF.

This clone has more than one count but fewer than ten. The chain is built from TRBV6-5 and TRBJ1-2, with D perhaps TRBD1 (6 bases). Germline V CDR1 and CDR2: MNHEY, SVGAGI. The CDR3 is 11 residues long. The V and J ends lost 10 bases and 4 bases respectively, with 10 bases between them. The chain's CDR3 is CATYRAYGYTF. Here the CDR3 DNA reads TGTGCCACCTACAGGGCCTATGGCTACACCTTC.

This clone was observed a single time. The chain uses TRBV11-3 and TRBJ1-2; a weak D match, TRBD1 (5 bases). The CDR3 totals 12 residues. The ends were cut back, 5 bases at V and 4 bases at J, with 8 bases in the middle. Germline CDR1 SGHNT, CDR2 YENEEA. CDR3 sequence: CASSTTAYGYTF. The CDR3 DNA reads TGTGCCAGCAGCACGACAGCCTATGGCTACACCTTC. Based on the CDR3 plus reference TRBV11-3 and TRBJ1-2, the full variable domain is EAGVVQSPRYKIIEKKQPVAFWCNPISGHNTLYWYLQNLGQGPELLIRYENEEAVDDSQLPKDRFSAERLKGVDSTLKIQPAELGDSAVYLCASSTTAYGYTFGSGTRLTVV.

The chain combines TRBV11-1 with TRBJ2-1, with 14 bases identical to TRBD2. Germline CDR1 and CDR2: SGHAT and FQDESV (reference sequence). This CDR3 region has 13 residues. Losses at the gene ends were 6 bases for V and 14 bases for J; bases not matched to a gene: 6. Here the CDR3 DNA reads TGTGCCAGCAGTCCGGGACTAGCGGGAGTGAAGTTCTTC. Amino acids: CASSPGLAGVKFF.

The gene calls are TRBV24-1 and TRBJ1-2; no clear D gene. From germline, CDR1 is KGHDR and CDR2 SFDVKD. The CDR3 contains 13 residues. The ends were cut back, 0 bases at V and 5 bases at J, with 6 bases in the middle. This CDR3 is CATSDLVKYGYTF. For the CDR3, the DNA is TGTGCCACCAGTGATTTGGTGAAGTATGGCTACACCTTC.

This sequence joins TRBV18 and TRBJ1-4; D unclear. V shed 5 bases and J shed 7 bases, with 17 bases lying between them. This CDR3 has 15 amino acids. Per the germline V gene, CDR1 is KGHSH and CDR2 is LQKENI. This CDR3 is CASSSRQPSAEKLFF. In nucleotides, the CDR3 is TGTGCCAGCTCATCCCGACAACCGAGTGCTGAAAAACTGTTTTTT.

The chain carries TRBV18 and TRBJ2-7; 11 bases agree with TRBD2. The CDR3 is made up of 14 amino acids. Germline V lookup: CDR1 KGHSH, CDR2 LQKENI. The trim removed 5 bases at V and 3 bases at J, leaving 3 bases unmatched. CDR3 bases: TGTGCCAGCTCAAGCGGGACTAGCGGCTACGAGCAGTACTTC. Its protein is CASSSGTSGYEQYF.

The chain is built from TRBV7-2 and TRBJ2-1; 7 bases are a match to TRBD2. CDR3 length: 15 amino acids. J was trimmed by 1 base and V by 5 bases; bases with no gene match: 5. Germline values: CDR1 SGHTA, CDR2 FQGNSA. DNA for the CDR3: TGTGCCAGCAGCCTAACTAGCGCGTCCTACAATGAGCAGTTCTTC. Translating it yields CASSLTSASYNEQFF.

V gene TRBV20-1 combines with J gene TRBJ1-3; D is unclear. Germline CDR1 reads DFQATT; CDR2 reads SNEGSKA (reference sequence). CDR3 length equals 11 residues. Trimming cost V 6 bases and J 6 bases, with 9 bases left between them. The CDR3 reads CSAMTENTIYF. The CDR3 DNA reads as TGCAGTGCCATGACGGAAAACACCATATATTTT.

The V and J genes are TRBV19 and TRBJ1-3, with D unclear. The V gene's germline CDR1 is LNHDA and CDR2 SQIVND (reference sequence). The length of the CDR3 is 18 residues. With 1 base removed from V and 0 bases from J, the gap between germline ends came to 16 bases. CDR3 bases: TGTGCCAGTAGTATAGGGGTCTTCCCGGTGGCCTCTGGAAACACCATATATTTT. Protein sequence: CASSIGVFPVASGNTIYF.

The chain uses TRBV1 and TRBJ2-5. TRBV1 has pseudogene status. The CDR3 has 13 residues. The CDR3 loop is CTSSCGGGETQYF. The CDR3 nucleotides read TGCACCAGCAGCTGCGGAGGGGGGGAGACCCAGTACTTC.